The 9 T cell receptor beta chains given below trace back to one sample, sequenced in a study of siplizumab effects on memory and regulatory T cells (dated by TCRdb to between 2018 and 2021). Library generation was performed with the immunoSEQ multiplex PCR assay. TCRdb provides this immuneACCESS table in a form limited to in-frame rearrangements. Some clones are lacking; in checked studies, under half of them reflect an unresolved V gene, and why the rest are absent is not known. The sample includes roughly 10,000 clones, with about half observed a single time. Under 25% of the sample lies in the top ten. The antigens of these receptors remain unknown. Mixed lymphocyte reaction cells were cocultured at 37°C for more than 5 days. The sample taken for sequencing was CFSE-low (dividing) CD4+ T cells sorted from an allogeneic mixed lymphocyte reaction. The origin of the receptors is a human donor in good health; the cells came from an allogeneic mixed lymphocyte reaction.

V and J are TRBV5-6 and TRBJ2-1; 9 bases are a match to TRBD1. CDR3 length equals 16 residues. Trimming at V came to 5 bases and at J to 6 bases, leaving 12 bases not matched to a gene. The germline V gene encodes CDR1 SGHDT and CDR2 YYEEEE. The CDR3 protein is CASSSGTGIFINEQFF. The CDR3 DNA reads TGTGCCAGCAGTTCCGGGACAGGGATTTTTATCAATGAGCAGTTCTTC.

By sample fraction, this clone is medium-sized. The V gene is TRBV5-6, the J gene TRBJ1-3, with D unclear. CDR1 and CDR2 from the germline V gene are SGHDT and YYEEEE. CDR3 size: 12 residues. V lost 4 bases and J 5 bases, leaving 7 bases between the germline ends. The CDR3 DNA reads as TGTGCCAGCAGCCAACCCCGAAACACCATATATTTT. Protein product: CASSQPRNTIYF.

This clone ranks as medium-sized (0.01 to 0.1%). The chain couples TRBV30 to TRBJ1-5; 7 nucleotides line up with TRBD1. The CDR3 covers 13 residues. V was pared by 0 bases and J by 6 bases, with 2 bases of the junction left unmatched. The germline V gene has CDR1 GTSNPN and CDR2 SVGIG (reference sequence). CDR3 residues: CAWSVQGTQPQHF. In DNA, the CDR3 is TGTGCCTGGAGTGTACAGGGGACTCAGCCCCAGCATTTT.

As concerns this clone: Possible read error: a much larger clone is one base away. This chain links TRBV15 with TRBJ2-5; 7 bases map to TRBD1. CDR3 size: 15 residues. Germline CDR1 LNHNV, CDR2 YYDKDF (reference sequence). Unmatched junction bases numbered 12, after V lost 0 bases and J lost 11 bases. CDR3 coding DNA: TGTGCCACCAGCAGAGATCGTAGGGGGCGCATTCAACAGTACTTC. Translation gives CATSRDRRGRIQQYF.

The rearrangement joins TRBV5-1 to TRBJ1-1; D ambiguous. The length of the CDR3 is 11 residues. Trimming cost V 4 bases and J 1 base, with 2 bases left between them. CDR1 and CDR2 from the germline V gene are SGHRS and YFSETQ. The CDR3, as DNA: TGCGCCAGCAGCCGGAACACTGAAGCTTTCTTT. Amino acid sequence: CASSRNTEAFF.

This clone has only a few counts. The V gene is TRBV28, the J gene TRBJ2-4, with D perhaps TRBD2 (5 bases). Trimming removed 3 bases at V and 4 bases at J, with 13 bases between. The CDR3 runs to 15 residues. Per the germline V gene, CDR1 is MDHEN and CDR2 is SYDVKM. The CDR3 loop reads CASSFPSRKKNIQYF. CDR3 DNA: TGTGCCAGCAGTTTCCCTAGCCGCAAGAAAAACATTCAGTACTTC.

V is TRBV5-4 and J is TRBJ2-7, with 7 bases matching TRBD2. The length of the CDR3 is 14 residues. The junction had 7 bases not matched to a gene; V was cut back by 3 bases and J by 4 bases. Germline V gene data show CDR1 as SGHNT and CDR2 as YYREEE (reference sequence). CDR3 protein: CASSYRDYEYEQYF. Written as DNA, the CDR3 is TGTGCCAGCAGCTACCGGGACTACGAATACGAGCAGTACTTC.

The count of this clone is one. The rearrangement links TRBV14 to TRBJ2-5; D not resolved. Germline V gives CDR1 SGHDN, CDR2 FVKESK. This CDR3 has 14 residues. V was cut by 2 bases and J by 3 bases, with 10 bases left in between. DNA of the CDR3: TGTGCCAGCAGCCAAATTAGCTTGGAAGAGACCCAGTACTTC. This encodes CASSQISLEETQYF.

V usage is TRBV11-2 and J usage is TRBJ2-7; tentative D call: TRBD2 (6 bases). CDR1 is SGHAT, CDR2 FQNNGV, per germline. This CDR3 region has 15 residues. The V end was cut by 5 bases, the J end by 0 bases, with 14 bases between. CDR3: CASSPEGRSSYEQYF. CDR3 coding DNA: TGTGCCAGCAGCCCTGAGGGGAGGAGCTCCTACGAGCAGTACTTC.